The rows below give T cell receptor beta chains drawn from one sample of a study of blood T cell repertoires in COVID-19. Clones were sequenced by immunoSEQ multiplex PCR, and TCRdb holds only the in-frame ones, with some missing. Here the sample spans about 140,000 clones, just over 85% being singletons. Specimen: PBMCs or T cells enriched from blood (not recorded which). The source is a man aged 50 or older who had recovered from COVID-19. Each CDR3 is given with its conserved first and last residue. Each record gives: V gene, D gene, clone size, J gene, CDR3 DNA, CDR3 protein. A D gene is named only where the DNA matches it firmly. Clone size appears in some rows only: once, few, many, or a class for an expanded clone.

v_call: TRBV7-9; d_call: .; clone_size: .; j_call: TRBJ1-2; cdr3_nt: TGTGCCAGCAGCTTAGTAGATGGGGCTCCATATGGCTACACCTTC; cdr3_aa: CASSLVDGAPYGYTF
v_call: TRBV7-9; d_call: .; clone_size: .; j_call: TRBJ2-3; cdr3_nt: TGTGCCAGCAGCGTCGGACTGGGGACAGATACGCAGTATTTT; cdr3_aa: CASSVGLGTDTQYF
v_call: TRBV5-4; d_call: TRBD1; clone_size: .; j_call: TRBJ1-4; cdr3_nt: TGTGCCAGCAGCCCAGGGACAGATGAAAAACTGTTTTTT; cdr3_aa: CASSPGTDEKLFF
v_call: TRBV2; d_call: .; clone_size: once; j_call: TRBJ1-4; cdr3_nt: TGTGCCAGCAGTGGAAGCGCTAATGAAAAACTGTTTTTT; cdr3_aa: CASSGSANEKLFF
v_call: TRBV28; d_call: .; clone_size: .; j_call: TRBJ2-7; cdr3_nt: TGTGCCAGCAGTTTCGAAGAGAGAAACGGGCAGTACTTC; cdr3_aa: CASSFEERNGQYF
v_call: TRBV30; d_call: TRBD2; clone_size: once; j_call: TRBJ2-7; cdr3_nt: TGTGCCTGGATGGGGGGACTAGCGGGAACCGAAGGGTACGAGCAGTACTTC; cdr3_aa: CAWMGGLAGTEGYEQYF
v_call: TRBV4-3; d_call: TRBD2; clone_size: .; j_call: TRBJ2-3; cdr3_nt: TGCGCCAGCAGCCAGACAGCGAACGGGGGGTTTAGGAATACGCAGTATTTT; cdr3_aa: CASSQTANGGFRNTQYF
v_call: TRBV18; d_call: TRBD1; clone_size: .; j_call: TRBJ2-7; cdr3_nt: TGTGCCAGCTCACAACCGGGACAGTCAACTAGCTCCTACGAGCAGTACTTC; cdr3_aa: CASSQPGQSTSSYEQYF
v_call: TRBV11-2; d_call: TRBD2; clone_size: few; j_call: TRBJ2-1; cdr3_nt: TGTGCCAGCAGCCCCCTAGGGCGGGGGGGCCACAATGAGCAGTTCTTC; cdr3_aa: CASSPLGRGGHNEQFF
v_call: TRBV24-1; d_call: .; clone_size: .; j_call: TRBJ1-6; cdr3_nt: TGTGCCACCAGTGCTAGCCATAATTCACCCCTCCACTTT; cdr3_aa: CATSASHNSPLHF
v_call: TRBV6-1; d_call: .; clone_size: once; j_call: TRBJ1-1; cdr3_nt: TGTGCCAGCAGTGAAGCGAGACACGCGGCTTTCTTT; cdr3_aa: CASSEARHAAFF
v_call: TRBV7-8; d_call: .; clone_size: few; j_call: TRBJ2-4; cdr3_nt: TGTGCCAGCACCCCCCGGAGGGCAGAAAACATTCAGTACTTC; cdr3_aa: CASTPRRAENIQYF
v_call: TRBV28; d_call: .; clone_size: .; j_call: TRBJ1-1; cdr3_nt: TGTGCCAGCACCGGGACACTTAGGAACACTGAAGCTTTCTTT; cdr3_aa: CASTGTLRNTEAFF
v_call: TRBV30; d_call: .; clone_size: .; j_call: TRBJ1-6; cdr3_nt: TGTGCCTGGACGCAGGGTGGCAATTCACCCCTCCACTTT; cdr3_aa: CAWTQGGNSPLHF
v_call: TRBV6-4; d_call: TRBD1; clone_size: .; j_call: TRBJ2-5; cdr3_nt: TGTGCCAGCATCCCGGGACAGTGTCAAGAGACCCAGTACTTC; cdr3_aa: CASIPGQCQETQYF
v_call: TRBV5-5; d_call: TRBD1; clone_size: .; j_call: TRBJ1-4; cdr3_nt: TGTGCCAGCAGCCGTTCCCAGGGGGCAAAAGAAAAACTGTTTTTT; cdr3_aa: CASSRSQGAKEKLFF
v_call: TRBV19; d_call: .; clone_size: once; j_call: TRBJ2-3; cdr3_nt: TGTGCCAGTAGTATAACCAGGGTTAGCACAGATACGCAGTATTTT; cdr3_aa: CASSITRVSTDTQYF
v_call: TRBV5-8; d_call: TRBD1; clone_size: .; j_call: TRBJ1-4; cdr3_nt: TGTGCCAGCAGATCCGGGACAGGGGCCGAAAAACTGTTTTTT; cdr3_aa: CASRSGTGAEKLFF
v_call: TRBV15; d_call: .; clone_size: .; j_call: TRBJ2-3; cdr3_nt: TGTGCCACCAGCAGAGATCCCTCAGGCCCAGATACGCAGTATTTT; cdr3_aa: CATSRDPSGPDTQYF
v_call: TRBV2; d_call: .; clone_size: .; j_call: TRBJ2-1; cdr3_nt: TGTGCCAGCAGTGCTAACTCCTACAATGAGCAGTTCTTC; cdr3_aa: CASSANSYNEQFF
v_call: TRBV6-2/TRBV6-3; d_call: TRBD1; clone_size: .; j_call: TRBJ2-2; cdr3_nt: TGTGCCAGCAGTCTACGTCCCGGGACAGTCCGAAACACCGGGGAGCTGTTTTTT; cdr3_aa: CASSLRPGTVRNTGELFF
v_call: TRBV19; d_call: .; clone_size: .; j_call: TRBJ1-4; cdr3_nt: TGTGCCAGTAGTATAGGCCGGAACTACGGGGAAAAACTGTTTTTT; cdr3_aa: CASSIGRNYGEKLFF
v_call: TRBV6-5; d_call: TRBD1; clone_size: .; j_call: TRBJ1-3; cdr3_nt: TGTGCCAGCAGAAGGACAGGCTCTGGAAACACCATATATTTT; cdr3_aa: CASRRTGSGNTIYF
v_call: TRBV6-6; d_call: TRBD2; clone_size: .; j_call: TRBJ2-1; cdr3_nt: TGTGCCAGCAGTTACTCTGGCGGGGGGAGAAATGAGCAGTTCTTC; cdr3_aa: CASSYSGGGRNEQFF
v_call: TRBV4-3; d_call: TRBD1; clone_size: .; j_call: TRBJ2-3; cdr3_nt: TGCGCCAGCAGCCAGAGACAGGGTCCCACGGATACGCAGTATTTT; cdr3_aa: CASSQRQGPTDTQYF
v_call: TRBV5-1; d_call: TRBD1; clone_size: .; j_call: TRBJ1-4; cdr3_nt: TGCGCCAGCAGCCCCCTACCGGGACAGGGGGCAACTAATGAAAAACTGTTTTTT; cdr3_aa: CASSPLPGQGATNEKLFF
v_call: TRBV3-1/TRBV3-2; d_call: TRBD1; clone_size: .; j_call: TRBJ2-5; cdr3_nt: TGTGCCAGCAGCCAGGGACAGGGTACGATGGCCCAGTACTTC; cdr3_aa: CASSQGQGTMAQYF
v_call: TRBV25-1; d_call: TRBD1; clone_size: .; j_call: TRBJ1-6; cdr3_nt: TGTGCCAGCAGTGATCCCCGGACAGGGGCCAATTCACCCCTCCACTTT; cdr3_aa: CASSDPRTGANSPLHF
v_call: TRBV30; d_call: .; clone_size: once; j_call: TRBJ1-5; cdr3_nt: TGTGCCTGGAGTGTAGAGGATTATCAGCCCCAGCATTTT; cdr3_aa: CAWSVEDYQPQHF
v_call: TRBV5-4; d_call: TRBD1; clone_size: .; j_call: TRBJ1-4; cdr3_nt: TGTGCCAGCAGCCTGAGGACAGGGGGGGAAAAACTGTTTTTT; cdr3_aa: CASSLRTGGEKLFF
v_call: TRBV7-9; d_call: .; clone_size: .; j_call: TRBJ2-7; cdr3_nt: TGTGCCAGCAGCCGCCTAGCGAGCTCCTACGAGCAGTACTTC; cdr3_aa: CASSRLASSYEQYF
v_call: TRBV19; d_call: .; clone_size: .; j_call: TRBJ2-7; cdr3_nt: TGTGCCAGTAGTATAAACTCGGTTAGCTACGAGCAGTACTTC; cdr3_aa: CASSINSVSYEQYF
v_call: TRBV6-5; d_call: TRBD1; clone_size: .; j_call: TRBJ1-4; cdr3_nt: TGTGCCAGCAGGACAGGGTACACTAATGAAAAACTGTTTTTT; cdr3_aa: CASRTGYTNEKLFF
v_call: TRBV18; d_call: .; clone_size: .; j_call: TRBJ1-6; cdr3_nt: TGTGCCAGCTCACCCGGTGGGGGGGCTGTTCCACCCCTCCACTTT; cdr3_aa: CASSPGGGAVPPLHF
v_call: TRBV14; d_call: TRBD1; clone_size: .; j_call: TRBJ1-6; cdr3_nt: TGTGCCAGCAGCCTGGGGACAGCTAATTCACCCCTCCACTTT; cdr3_aa: CASSLGTANSPLHF
v_call: TRBV5-1; d_call: .; clone_size: .; j_call: TRBJ1-3; cdr3_nt: TGCGCCAGCAGCTACTCGGAGAACTCTGGAAACACCATATATTTT; cdr3_aa: CASSYSENSGNTIYF
v_call: TRBV2; d_call: TRBD2; clone_size: .; j_call: TRBJ2-1; cdr3_nt: TGTGCCAGCAGTAGAGGGGGACTAGCGTTGGGGAATGAGCAGTTCTTC; cdr3_aa: CASSRGGLALGNEQFF
v_call: TRBV5-1; d_call: TRBD1; clone_size: .; j_call: TRBJ1-6; cdr3_nt: TGCGCCAGCATGGGGGACAGCAAGAATTCACCCCTCCACTTT; cdr3_aa: CASMGDSKNSPLHF
v_call: TRBV5-6; d_call: .; clone_size: .; j_call: TRBJ1-5; cdr3_nt: TGTGCCAGCAGCTTGGCCAAATGGGGGACACTCGATCAGCCCCAGCATTTT; cdr3_aa: CASSLAKWGTLDQPQHF
v_call: TRBV13; d_call: TRBD2; clone_size: .; j_call: TRBJ2-3; cdr3_nt: TGTGCCAGCAATAGCGGGTCTAGCACAGATACGCAGTATTTT; cdr3_aa: CASNSGSSTDTQYF
v_call: TRBV9; d_call: TRBD1; clone_size: .; j_call: TRBJ1-1; cdr3_nt: TGTGCCAGCAGCGTAGAAGAGACTGGGACAGGACAAAACACTGAAGCTTTCTTT; cdr3_aa: CASSVEETGTGQNTEAFF